This T cell receptor (beta chain) was captured in a study of T cells in localized non-small cell lung cancer (dated by TCRdb to the early 2020s). In the study overall: Comparing tumors with uninvolved tumor-adjacent lungs, the study looked at the T cell repertoires of hundreds of patients with early-stage NSCLC. The cohort was made up of around 250 treatment-naive NSCLC patients whose localized lung tumors had been resected. A mean age of around 66 years was recorded for the NSCLC patients, of whom 129 were male and about 100 were female. Study-level results and caveats: The highest T cell clonality was observed in uninvolved tumor-adjacent lung, where clonality exceeded that of tumor, suggesting that antigenic responses were more focused in uninvolved tumor-adjacent lung. Multi-region tumor sequencing was not performed, so intratumor heterogeneity could not be excluded. Because the study design was exploratory, TCR variables were selected using unadjusted p-values without false-discovery rate correction. A median of about 61 of the top 100 tumor clones turned up in the paired uninvolved adjacent lung, and some 28 of those clones also ranked among the top 100 of that same adjacent lung. Higher T cell density in blood was associated with longer overall survival, whereas higher clonality in adjacent lung was associated with shorter survival.

At diagnosis, peripheral blood, uninvolved tumor-adjacent lung and tumor were collected and stored as a combination of fresh-frozen and FFPE material. Concerning this clone itself: Its antigen is currently not known. Within one base of it there is no much larger clone, and no base qualities were kept.

The immunoSEQ Assay was used to sequence TCR beta CDR3 regions from DNA. In the original analysis: To compute T cell density, TCR beta template counts were normalized to usable DNA, which was estimated by amplifying housekeeping genes. Using the preseqR package, richness was estimated by extrapolating to 120,000 templates for tissue samples and 400,000 templates for PBMC samples. Clonality was calculated as one minus Pielou's evenness. To identify tissue-enriched TCRs, differential abundance testing was run on productive amino-acid clonotypes with a minimum total count of 5 and an alpha of 0.1. Repertoire overlap between compartments was quantified with the Jaccard Index and Morisita Overlap Index. TCR beta CDR3s were clustered by GLIPH together with public tetramer-defined viral CDR3s, and at least three viral sequences plus V-gene enrichment were required for viral motifs. The immuneACCESS repertoire file appears here via TCRdb, limited to in-frame rearrangements. These files lack a portion of the clones; in checked studies, under half of the deficit traces to unresolved V genes, and the cause of the others is not known. The D gene and trimming were derived from the DNA, and the V and J assignments and clone size from that table. The sample table records 2,500 or so clones; approximately 30% of these occur just once. The ten largest clones add up to 15% to 20% of the sample.

Specimen: lung tumor tissue, collected before any cancer treatment. The receptor was derived from a female donor older than 55 with stage II lung adenocarcinoma.

The sequenced DNA is TGTGCCACCAGCGTCAGCGGGAGGGCCGGGAATGAGCAGTTCTTC. The encoded protein is CATSVSGRAGNEQFF. The chain uses TRBV15 and TRBJ2-1, and 10 junctional nucleotides match TRBD2. Relative to germline, V is missing 5 bases and J is missing 7 bases, with 8 bases of the junction outside any gene match. Measured from the cysteine to the phenylalanine, the CDR3 is 15 residues long. The sequence is cut down to CDR3 DNA, 45 bases in frame from base 1. CDR1 LNHNV and CDR2 YYDKDF are derived from the germline V gene (reference sequence).